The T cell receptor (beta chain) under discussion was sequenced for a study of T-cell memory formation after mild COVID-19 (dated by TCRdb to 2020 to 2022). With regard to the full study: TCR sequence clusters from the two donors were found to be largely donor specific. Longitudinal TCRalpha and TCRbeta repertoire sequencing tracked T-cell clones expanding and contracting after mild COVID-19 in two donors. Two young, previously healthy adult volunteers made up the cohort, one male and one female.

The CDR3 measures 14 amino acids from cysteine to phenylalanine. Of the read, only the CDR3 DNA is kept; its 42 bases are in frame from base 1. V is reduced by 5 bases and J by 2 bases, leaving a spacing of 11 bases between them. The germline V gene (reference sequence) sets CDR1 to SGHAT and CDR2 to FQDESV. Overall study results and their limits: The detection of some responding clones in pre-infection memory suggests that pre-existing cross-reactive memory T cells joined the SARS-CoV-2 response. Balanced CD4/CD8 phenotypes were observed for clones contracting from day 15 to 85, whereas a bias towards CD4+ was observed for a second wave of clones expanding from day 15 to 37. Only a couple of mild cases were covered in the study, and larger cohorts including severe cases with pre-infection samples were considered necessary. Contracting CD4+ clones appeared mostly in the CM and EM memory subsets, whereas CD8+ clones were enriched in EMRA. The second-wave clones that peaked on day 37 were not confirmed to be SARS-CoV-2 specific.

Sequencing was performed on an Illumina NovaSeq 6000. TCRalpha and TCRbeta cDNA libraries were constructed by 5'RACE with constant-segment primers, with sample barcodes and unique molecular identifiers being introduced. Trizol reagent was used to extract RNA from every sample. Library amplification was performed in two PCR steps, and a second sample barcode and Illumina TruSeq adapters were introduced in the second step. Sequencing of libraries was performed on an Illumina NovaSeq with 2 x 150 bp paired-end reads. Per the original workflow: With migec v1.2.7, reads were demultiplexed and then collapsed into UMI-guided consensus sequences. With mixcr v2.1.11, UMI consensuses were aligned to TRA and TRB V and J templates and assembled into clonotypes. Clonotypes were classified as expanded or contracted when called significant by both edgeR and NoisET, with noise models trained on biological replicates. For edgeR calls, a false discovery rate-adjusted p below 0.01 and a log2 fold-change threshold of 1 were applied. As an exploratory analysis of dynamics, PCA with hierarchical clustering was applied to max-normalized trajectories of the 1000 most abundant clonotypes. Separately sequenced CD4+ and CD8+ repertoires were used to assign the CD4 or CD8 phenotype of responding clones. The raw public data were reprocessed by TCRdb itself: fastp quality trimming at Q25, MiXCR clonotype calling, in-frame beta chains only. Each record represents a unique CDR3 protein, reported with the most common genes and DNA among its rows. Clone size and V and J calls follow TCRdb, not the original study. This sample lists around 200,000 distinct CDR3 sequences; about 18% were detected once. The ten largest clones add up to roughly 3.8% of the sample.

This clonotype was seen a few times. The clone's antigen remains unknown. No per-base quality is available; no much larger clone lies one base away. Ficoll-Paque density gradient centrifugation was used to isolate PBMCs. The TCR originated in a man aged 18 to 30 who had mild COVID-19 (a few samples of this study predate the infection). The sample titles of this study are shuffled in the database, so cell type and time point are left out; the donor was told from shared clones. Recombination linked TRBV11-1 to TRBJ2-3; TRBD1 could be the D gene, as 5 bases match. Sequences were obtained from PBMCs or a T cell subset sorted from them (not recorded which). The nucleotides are TGTGCCAGCAGCCCCCAGGGATCCACAGATACGCAGTATTTT. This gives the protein CASSPQGSTDTQYF.